This is a list of T cell receptor beta chains from one sample in a study of blood T cell repertoires in COVID-19. This table comes from immunoSEQ multiplex PCR, and its TCRdb copy is limited to in-frame clones, with some not included. The sample holds a few hundred thousand clones; about nine tenths are singletons and the top ten take roughly 6.3%. The source material was peripheral blood. The source of these receptors is a woman between 45 and 65 years old with COVID-19, enrolled during active disease. Each CDR3 is given with its conserved first and last residue. A D gene is named only where the DNA matches it firmly. Clone size is shown for a subset of rows, as once, few, many or a class of expanded clone.

J | D | size | V | CDR3 | DNA
TRBJ1-1 | - | - | TRBV19 | CASSIGGGLTEAFF | TGTGCCAGTAGTATAGGTGGGGGGTTGACTGAAGCTTTCTTT
TRBJ2-6 | - | - | TRBV5-1 | CASSLDSPSGANVLTF | TGCGCCAGCAGCTTGGACAGCCCCTCTGGGGCCAACGTCCTGACTTTC
TRBJ2-3 | TRBD2 | few | TRBV19 | CASSPRGTSFTDTQYF | TGTGCCAGTAGTCCGCGGGGGACTAGCTTTACAGATACGCAGTATTTT
TRBJ2-7 | - | - | TRBV25-1 | CASSEYASTTPLEQYF | TGTGCCAGCAGTGAATATGCTAGCACCACGCCACTCGAGCAGTACTTC
TRBJ2-2 | - | few | TRBV19 | CASSTDIRRANTGELFF | TGTGCCAGTAGTACCGACATTAGGCGCGCGAACACCGGGGAGCTGTTTTTT
TRBJ2-1 | TRBD2 | - | TRBV10-3 | CAISEWTSGRGNEQFF | TGTGCCATCAGTGAGTGGACTAGCGGGAGGGGGAATGAGCAGTTCTTC
TRBJ1-5 | - | - | TRBV19 | CASSIDRGYNQPQHF | TGTGCCAGTAGTATAGACAGGGGTTACAATCAGCCCCAGCATTTT
TRBJ1-1 | TRBD1 | - | TRBV29-1 | CSAAGTGGLAFF | TGCAGCGCCGCTGGGACAGGGGGCTTGGCTTTCTTT
TRBJ2-7 | - | - | TRBV5-5 | CASSLEGVGRYEQYF | TGTGCCAGCAGCTTAGAGGGGGTTGGACGATACGAGCAGTACTTC
TRBJ1-6 | TRBD1 | - | TRBV10-2 | CASRGQGSPLHF | TGCGCCAGCCGCGGACAGGGTTCACCCCTCCACTTT
TRBJ1-4 | - | once | TRBV27 | CASSLSTLQLREKLFF | TGTGCCAGCAGTTTATCAACCCTACAGTTAAGGGAAAAACTGTTTTTT
TRBJ2-1 | - | - | TRBV19 | CASSIIGGLYNEQFF | TGTGCCAGTAGTATAATCGGGGGGCTCTACAATGAGCAGTTCTTC
TRBJ1-5 | TRBD1 | once | TRBV7-2 | CASRDRVGYQPQHF | TGTGCCAGCAGGGACAGGGTGGGGTATCAGCCCCAGCATTTT
TRBJ2-1 | TRBD2 | once | TRBV3-1/TRBV3-2 | CASSQGLAGGRSYNEQFF | TGTGCCAGCAGCCAAGGACTAGCGGGAGGGCGGTCCTACAATGAGCAGTTCTTC
TRBJ1-4 | - | - | TRBV5-1 | CASSLAYPGGPNEKLFF | TGCGCCAGCAGCTTGGCCTATCCGGGCGGGCCAAATGAAAAACTGTTTTTT
TRBJ1-2 | - | - | TRBV6-6 | CASRPLLSGYTF | TGTGCCAGCAGGCCCCTCCTGAGTGGCTACACCTTC
TRBJ1-1 | - | - | TRBV5-8 | CASSFRGAPTLNTEAFF | TGTGCCAGCAGTTTTAGGGGCGCGCCAACACTGAACACTGAAGCTTTCTTT
TRBJ2-1 | TRBD2 | - | TRBV6-5 | CACASGRGYNEQFF | TGTGCCTGTGCTAGCGGGAGGGGTTACAATGAGCAGTTCTTC
TRBJ2-1 | - | - | TRBV7-3 | CASSPPSRGSYNEQFF | TGTGCCAGCAGCCCCCCGTCGCGGGGATCCTACAATGAGCAGTTCTTC
TRBJ1-4 | - | - | TRBV10-3 | CAISDSSTNEKLFF | TGTGCCATCAGTGACAGTTCAACTAATGAAAAACTGTTTTTT
TRBJ2-7 | - | - | TRBV20-1 | CSASLSSVYEQYF | TGCAGTGCTAGTTTGTCTAGTGTCTACGAGCAGTACTTC
TRBJ2-1 | - | - | TRBV11-1 | CASSSKRAMYRNEQFF | TGTGCCAGCAGCTCTAAGCGGGCTATGTACCGGAATGAGCAGTTCTTC
TRBJ1-1 | TRBD1 | - | TRBV5-1 | CASSLWIGTGRTEAFF | TGCGCCAGCAGCTTGTGGATCGGGACAGGGCGTACTGAAGCTTTCTTT
TRBJ2-1 | TRBD2 | - | TRBV5-1 | CASSLASGNRNEQFF | TGCGCCAGCAGCTTGGCTAGCGGGAACAGAAATGAGCAGTTCTTC
TRBJ1-1 | - | - | TRBV14 | CASSLQGYMYAFF | TGTGCCAGCAGCCTCCAGGGTTACATGTATGCTTTCTTT
TRBJ2-5 | TRBD2 | - | TRBV7-8 | CASSLGIAGLQETQYF | TGTGCCAGCAGCTTAGGGATAGCGGGACTGCAAGAGACCCAGTACTTC
TRBJ1-6 | - | - | TRBV7-2 | CASSLGTTYNSPLHF | TGTGCCAGCAGCTTAGGGACAACCTATAATTCACCCCTCCACTTT
TRBJ2-7 | TRBD1 | - | TRBV19 | CASSPGQVGSYEQYF | TGTGCCAGTAGTCCGGGACAGGTGGGTTCCTACGAGCAGTACTTC
TRBJ2-1 | TRBD2 | - | TRBV6-2/TRBV6-3 | CASSRGRRYNEQFF | TGTGCCAGCAGCCGCGGGAGAAGGTACAATGAGCAGTTCTTC
TRBJ1-2 | - | - | TRBV24-1 | CATSDTGFTNYGYTF | TGTGCCACCAGTGATACAGGATTTACTAACTATGGCTACACCTTC
TRBJ2-2 | TRBD2 | - | TRBV7-9 | CASSLGRTSGITGELFF | TGTGCCAGCAGCTTAGGAAGGACTAGCGGGATAACCGGGGAGCTGTTTTTT